These 9 T cell receptor beta chains came from one sample sequenced in a study of T cell changes during pregnancy in multiple sclerosis. TCRdb keeps only in-frame clones here, not all; method: immunoSEQ multiplex PCR. The table records about 89,000 clones, roughly 93% of them present only once. The specimen comprised peripheral blood, sampled in the third trimester of pregnancy. The receptors originated from a female donor with multiple sclerosis, enrolled in a pregnancy study.

J is TRBJ1-2 and V is TRBV19; 7 nucleotides line up with TRBD1. The CDR3 spans 14 residues. V shed 3 bases, J shed 7 bases, and the junction held 8 bases outside the gene matches. The germline V gene encodes CDR1 LNHDA and CDR2 SQIVND (reference sequence). CDR3 amino acids: CASSITTGLSGYTF. DNA of the CDR3: TGTGCCAGTAGTATCACGACAGGGTTGAGTGGCTACACCTTC.

This clone was picked up a small number of times. The chain uses TRBV9 and TRBJ2-1, with 13 bases identical to TRBD2. Unmatched junction bases numbered 13, after V lost 6 bases and J lost 4 bases. CDR1 and CDR2 from the germline V gene are SGDLS and YYNGEE. The CDR3 loop spans 18 amino acids. As DNA, the CDR3 is TGTGCCAGCAACCTAGGACTAGCGGGAGTATATGGGTACAATGAGCAGTTCTTC. It codes for CASNLGLAGVYGYNEQFF.

J is TRBJ2-1 and V is TRBV29-1; 8 bases are shared with TRBD2. The CDR3 contains 14 residues. The V gene's germline CDR1 is SQVTM and CDR2 ANQGSEA. The V and J ends lost 4 bases and 12 bases, in that order; junction bases with no gene match: 14. The CDR3 loop is CSVAGGLAQLMQFF. CDR3 sequence (DNA): TGCAGCGTTGCGGGAGGACTAGCTCAATTAATGCAGTTCTTC.

The gene calls are TRBV5-1 and TRBJ2-3; no clear D gene. Trimming left V 2 bases short and J 4 bases short, with 11 bases between. Germline loops: CDR1 SGHRS, CDR2 YFSETQ. CDR3 length: 14 residues. The CDR3 nucleotides read TGCGCCAGCAGCTTCAGTAGACATTCAGATACGCAGTATTTT. Translation gives CASSFSRHSDTQYF.

The chain employs TRBV25-1 and TRBJ2-3; the D gene is possibly TRBD2 (7 bases). The germline V and J ends were trimmed by 4 bases and 2 bases, with 13 bases remaining between them. The length of the CDR3 is 15 residues. In germline, CDR1 is MGHDK, CDR2 SYGVNS. This CDR3 is CASSGGGAVTDTQYF. In nucleotides, the CDR3 is TGTGCCAGCAGTGGTGGGGGGGCTGTCACAGATACGCAGTATTTT. Complete variable domain (other parts from reference TRBV25-1 and TRBJ2-3): EADIYQTPRYLVIGTGKKITLECSQTMGHDKMYWYQQDPGMELHLIHYSYGVNSTEKGDLSSESTVSRIRTEHFPLTLESARPSHTSQYLCASSGGGAVTDTQYFGPGTRLTVL.

The gene calls are TRBV7-9 and TRBJ1-2; D might be TRBD1 (6 bases). Deletions cut 5 bases from V and 4 bases from J, with 11 bases between. This CDR3 is 13 amino acids long. The germline V gene has CDR1 SEHNR and CDR2 FQNEAQ (reference sequence). The CDR3 nucleotides read TGTGCCAGCAGCCCACAGGGCTCCTATGGCTACACCTTC. The encoded protein is CASSPQGSYGYTF.

This chain connects TRBV18 to TRBJ2-7, with a possible D match to TRBD1 (6 bases). The germline V gene encodes CDR1 KGHSH and CDR2 LQKENI. The ends were cut back, 4 bases at V and 2 bases at J, with 39 bases in the middle. This CDR3 comprises 23 residues. The CDR3 bases are TGTGCCAGCTCACAGTATAAGACAGGTTTCACTTCGAGAGGGCCACAACGGGCCTACGAGCAGTACTTC. Its translation is CASSQYKTGFTSRGPQRAYEQYF. Full variable domain (remainder filled in from reference TRBV18 and TRBJ2-7): NAGVMQNPRHLVRRRGQEARLRCSPMKGHSHVYWYRQLPEEGLKFMVYLQKENIIDESGMPKERFSAEFPKEGPSILRIQQVVRGDSAAYFCASSQYKTGFTSRGPQRAYEQYFGPGTRLTVT.

The gene calls are TRBV4-2 and TRBJ1-2, with a tentative D call TRBD1 (5 bases). The CDR3 runs to 14 residues. The V end lost 1 base, the J end lost 5 bases, and 11 bases lay between the germline ends. The germline V gene has CDR1 LGHNA and CDR2 YNFKEQ. CDR3: CASSQGQPSYGYTF. Written as DNA, the CDR3 is TGTGCCAGCAGCCAAGGACAGCCTTCTTATGGCTACACCTTC.

The V and J genes are TRBV19 and TRBJ2-1, with 8 bases identical to TRBD2. CDR3 length equals 15 residues. After removal of 7 bases from V and 2 bases from J, the junction contained 7 bases not matched to a gene. Germline CDR1 LNHDA, CDR2 SQIVND (reference sequence). CDR3 bases: TGTGCCAGTAACAAAGCGGGAGTACCCTACAATGAGCAGTTCTTC. Its protein product is CASNKAGVPYNEQFF.